This is a list of T cell receptor beta chains from one sample in a study of neurological immune-mediated disorders. TCRdb ran MiXCR on the 5' RACE reads and lists one entry per CDR3 protein. Of 77,000 or so distinct CDR3 sequences in the sample, about 9.4% were seen once. Sequenced input: PBMCs. Receptors were obtained from a man in his forties or fifties in good health. CDR3s leave out the opening cysteine and the closing phenylalanine or tryptophan. The order of the fields is J gene, V gene, clone size, D gene, CDR3 protein. The D gene is left open where the match is weak. Some rows mark clone size as missing; the rest say once, few, many or name a class of expanded clone.

TRBJ1-2 | TRBV7-8 | . | . | ASSGWDGRTRGYT
TRBJ2-1 | TRBV5-1 | many | . | ASSSWGRSQSYNEQF
TRBJ2-2 | TRBV7-3 | few | TRBD1 | ASSSGQGPGELF
TRBJ2-3 | TRBV7-6 | . | . | ASSSDPDTQY
TRBJ2-1 | TRBV12-3/TRBV12-4 | many | . | ASSLIGRFNEQF
TRBJ2-7 | TRBV20-1 | many | TRBD2 | SASPAGVAYEQY
TRBJ2-2 | TRBV7-3 | . | . | ASSADNLQAMRTGELF
TRBJ1-1 | TRBV3-1 | many | TRBD1 | ASTPLKGQGGTEAF
TRBJ2-7 | TRBV27 | . | TRBD1 | ASSPRDRGFYEQY
TRBJ2-3 | TRBV12-3/TRBV12-4 | many | . | ASLNTPSQGTSTDTQY
TRBJ2-5 | TRBV29-1 | . | TRBD1 | SAWDRGTQETQY
TRBJ1-3 | TRBV3-1 | many | . | ASSQEGNTIY
TRBJ2-1 | TRBV20-1 | many | . | SARANGFEQF
TRBJ1-1 | TRBV11-2 | many | . | ASSLEFGQKGTEAF
TRBJ2-3 | TRBV18 | . | TRBD2 | VSSPPSGGRSTDTQY
TRBJ2-7 | TRBV28 | . | TRBD2 | ASSFGGASYEQY
TRBJ2-3 | TRBV10-3 | . | TRBD2 | AISGEYGTSSSDTQY
TRBJ1-3 | TRBV5-1 | many | . | ASSLGGDRFSGNTIY
TRBJ2-4 | TRBV5-1 | few | TRBD2 | ASSLPGLAGGGSKNIQY